This note documents a single TCR beta chain sequence. Its matching antigen is unknown. Preparation of TCR beta libraries was done by quantitative 5'-RACE with molecular barcodes. TCRdb re-called the 5' RACE reads with MiXCR, one entry per CDR3 protein. The repertoire has about 450,000 distinct CDR3 sequences, approximately 26% of them found once; the top ten carry about 0.89%. The data were taken from a study of CD8 T cells in ankylosing spondylitis. The study's findings and limits: Prior work had noted some motif variants in reactive arthritis blood and synovial fluid. It appeared that ankylosing spondylitis blood was characterized by a TCR beta motif of fewer than ten highly homologous variants.

The receptor's source is a male donor with ankylosing spondylitis. Material for sequencing was blood, either unsorted or a sorted T cell fraction (not recorded which).

CDR3 protein: CASSMQGSNEKLFF. The CDR3 bases are TGTGCCAGCAGCATGCAGGGTTCTAATGAAAAACTGTTTTTT. This chain connects TRBV2 to TRBJ1-4, with D perhaps TRBD1 (5 bases). Looked up from germline, CDR1 is SNHLY and CDR2 is FYNNEI. This CDR3 spans 14 amino acids. The V and J ends lost 6 bases and 3 bases respectively, with 11 bases between them.